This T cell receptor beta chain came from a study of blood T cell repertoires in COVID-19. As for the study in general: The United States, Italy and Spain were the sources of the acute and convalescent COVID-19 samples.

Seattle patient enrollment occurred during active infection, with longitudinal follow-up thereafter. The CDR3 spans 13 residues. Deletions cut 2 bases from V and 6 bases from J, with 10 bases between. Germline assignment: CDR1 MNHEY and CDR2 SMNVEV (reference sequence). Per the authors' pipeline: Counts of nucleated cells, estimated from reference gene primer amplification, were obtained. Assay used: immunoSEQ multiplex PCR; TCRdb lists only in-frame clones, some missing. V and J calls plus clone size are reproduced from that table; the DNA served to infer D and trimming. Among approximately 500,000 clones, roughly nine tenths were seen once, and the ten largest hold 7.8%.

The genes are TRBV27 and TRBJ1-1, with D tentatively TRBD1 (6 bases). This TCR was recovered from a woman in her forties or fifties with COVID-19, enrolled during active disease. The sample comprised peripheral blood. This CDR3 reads CASSLRGAAEAFF. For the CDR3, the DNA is TGTGCCAGCAGTTTACGGGGGGCCGCTGAAGCTTTCTTT.